The source of this TCR beta chain is a study of CD8 T cells in Susac syndrome. Study-wide points: A relatively small number of individuals underwent TCR sequencing and HLA analysis.

The RNA input was 0.5 to 1 ug, and it was reverse transcribed with random hexamers. The TCR beta CDR3 was amplified by immunoSEQ multiplex PCR across 54 Vbeta, 13 Jbeta. TCRdb re-called the immunoSEQ multiplex PCR reads with MiXCR, one entry per CDR3 protein. The sample consists of 180,000 or so distinct CDR3 sequences, about 94% of them appearing once. This clonotype was seen just once. Its target is unknown. V dropped 4 bases and J dropped 9 bases, with 14 bases sitting between them. The CDR3 length is 14 residues. Germline CDR1 and CDR2: SGHNT and YYREEE (reference sequence). From blood CD8+ and CD4+ T cells, TCR beta sequences were generated. Healthy donors matched for age and sex were used as controls.

The genes are TRBV5-4 and TRBJ1-6; a possible D gene is TRBD1 (5 bases). The sample taken for sequencing was CD4+ T cells from PBMCs. The sequence was obtained from a human donor in good health. CDR3 in amino acids: CASSPGTSGSPLHF. The CDR3, as DNA: TGTGCCAGCAGCCCCGGGACCTCGGGTTCACCCCTCCACTTT. Looking up the rest from reference TRBV5-4 and TRBJ1-6 gives the full variable domain: ETGVTQSPTHLIKTRGQQVTLRCSSQSGHNTVSWYQQALGQGPQFIFQYYREEENGRGNFPPRFSGLQFPNYSSELNVNALELDDSALYLCASSPGTSGSPLHFGNGTRLTVT.